This T cell receptor (beta chain) appears in the sequencing data of a study of cytomegalovirus exposure and HLA in healthy donors (dated by TCRdb to about 2017). Turning to the overall study: A later analysis indicated that the roughly 130 validation repertoires were generated on the platform also employed for the roughly 720 repertoires of the first cohort. The aim of the study was to test whether cataloging public T cell receptors could identify signatures of past pathogen exposure. To predict cytomegalovirus infection status, the study combined high-throughput TCR immunosequencing, statistical association of individual TCRs with disease status, and machine learning. A separate validation cohort of over a hundred different subjects was used in addition to the roughly 700-subject first cohort. Overall study results and their limits: Of the cluster scores, 90% to 95% were above 0 in a later analysis, which found that TCRs clustered in the first cohort also tended to co-occur in the roughly 130 validation repertoires. A few of the identified cytomegalovirus-associated TCR beta chains were confirmed in vitro to be specific for cytomegalovirus antigens. The classifier was reported to diagnose cytomegalovirus status with high specificity and sensitivity in both the original cohort and the validation cohort. According to the authors, the approach could potentially be generalized to other disease states and immunological phenotypes. Most TCR sequences were observed very rarely across donors, whereas some public TCRs were present in many individuals. The study gave a list of about 160 TCR beta chains associated with cytomegalovirus. The validation cohort had no HLA typing available for a later analysis, so co-occurrence within that cohort was assessed over all 120 repertoires.

The trim is 0 bases for V and 5 bases for J, with a gap of 5 bases between the germline ends. The CDR3 sequence holds 12 residues, the cysteine and phenylalanine included. Only the CDR3 DNA stays, 36 bases, in frame from base 1. CDR1 and CDR2, looked up from the germline V gene, are SGHRS and YFSETQ. Donors formed part of the validation cohort, which comprised about 130 subjects and was distinct from the first cohort of under 800 subjects. Receptors were amplified or captured by the immunoSEQ multiplex PCR assay. The study's processing was this. A statistical classification framework was built to diagnose cytomegalovirus status from the catalog of TCR beta chain sequences. This immuneACCESS table, as held by TCRdb, lists in-frame sequences with V and J called but not all clones. Of the missing ones, under half trace to an unresolved V gene in checked studies; the others have no known cause. V and J calls and clone size are as listed in that table; D and trimming were resolved from the DNA. In all, the sample holds about 150,000 clones, and 85% to 95% of those were seen once. The ten largest clones capture roughly 1.9% of the sample.

As regards this clone: The antigen it binds to is not known. Per-nucleotide qualities are absent, and no much larger clonotype sits a single base away. The identical CDR3 is also encoded by other nucleotide sequences in the sample.

Recombination linked TRBV5-1 to TRBJ2-5; the D gene cannot be named for sure. The sequenced sample was PBMCs. This receptor was taken from a man between 18 and 35 years old in good health and CMV-seropositive. The CDR3 region has the sequence CASSLARETQYF. The DNA reads TGCGCCAGCAGCTTGGCTCGGGAGACCCAGTACTTC.